The TCR beta chain described here comes from a study of shared clonotypes between healthy human individuals. A few counts support this clone. Sequencing used immunoSEQ multiplex PCR; TCRdb keeps in-frame clones, though not all of them. The sample lists millions of clones, approximately 90% occurring once. Germline CDR1 and CDR2: SNHLY and FYNNEI. V lost 0 bases, J lost 9 bases, and 15 bases lay in between. The CDR3 length is 15 residues. V is TRBV2 and J is TRBJ1-5; TRBD1 is a possible D gene (5 bases). Input material: naive CD4+ T cells sorted from blood. Subset noted: CD45RA+ positively selected. This receptor was taken from a man between 18 and 35 years old in good health. CDR3 nucleotide sequence: TGTGCCAGCAGTGAAGCGATGACAGACTCTAGGCCCCAGCATTTT. Its translation: CASSEAMTDSRPQHF.